Listed below are T cell receptor beta chains from one sample, sequenced in a study of Tregs in tolerant kidney transplant recipients. Libraries were prepared by immunoSEQ multiplex PCR; TCRdb keeps only in-frame clonotypes and omits some of them. The data contain 9,000 to 13,000 clones, around 90% of them singletons. Their specific antigens are unknown. Sequenced material: Tregs from blood cultured with allogeneic cells, taken before the transplant. The origin of the receptors is a human patient who received a combined kidney and bone marrow transplant. The CDR3 runs from the conserved cysteine through the conserved F or W. The D gene is left open where the match is weak. Only part of the rows carry a size: once, few, many, or a class if the clone is expanded.

clone_size j_call d_call v_call cdr3_aa cdr3_nt
NA TRBJ2-5 TRBD1 TRBV7-2 CASSLGTGFRETQYF TGTGCCAGCAGCTTAGGGACAGGGTTTCGGGAGACCCAGTACTTC
NA TRBJ2-7 NA TRBV12-5 CASGLGSYEQYF TGTGCTAGTGGTTTGGGGTCCTACGAGCAGTACTTC
NA TRBJ2-1 NA TRBV30 CAWRAPRNLWEHEQFF TGTGCCTGGAGGGCCCCAAGGAATTTGTGGGAACATGAGCAGTTCTTC
NA TRBJ2-1 NA TRBV7-3 CASSSDRWNNEQFF TGTGCCAGCAGCTCGGACAGATGGAACAATGAGCAGTTCTTC
NA TRBJ1-2 NA TRBV20-1 CSARTYGYTF TGCAGTGCTAGAACGTATGGCTACACCTTC
once TRBJ2-5 NA TRBV21-1 CASSKGSFIIISQETQYF TGTGCCAGCAGCAAAGGATCCTTTATCATAATCTCTCAAGAGACCCAGTACTTC
NA TRBJ2-1 TRBD2 TRBV11-2 CASSGAGVNEQFF TGTGCCAGCAGTGGAGCGGGAGTCAATGAGCAGTTCTTC
NA TRBJ2-7 TRBD2 TRBV27 CASSPLGFGLAGGAYEQYF TGTGCCAGCAGTCCTTTGGGGTTCGGACTAGCGGGGGGGGCCTACGAGCAGTACTTC
few TRBJ1-5 NA TRBV13 CASSLLGSDQPQHF TGTGCCAGCAGCCTACTGGGTAGCGATCAGCCCCAGCATTTT
NA TRBJ1-3 NA TRBV7-9 CASSFPDSGNTIYF TGTGCCAGCAGCTTCCCAGACTCTGGAAACACCATATATTTT
NA TRBJ2-7 NA TRBV27 CASSRRRDSPYEQYF TGTGCCAGCAGCCGCCGCCGGGACTCCCCCTACGAGCAGTACTTC
NA TRBJ2-5 NA TRBV5-1 CASSWGTFQETQYF TGCGCCAGCAGCTGGGGGACTTTCCAAGAGACCCAGTACTTC
NA TRBJ2-2 NA TRBV29-1 CSVEGPSIANTGELFF TGCAGCGTTGAAGGCCCCTCGATCGCGAACACCGGGGAGCTGTTTTTT
NA TRBJ2-1 TRBD2 TRBV28 CASSPSGRLTLNEQFF TGTGCCAGCAGTCCTAGCGGGAGGCTCACTCTGAATGAGCAGTTCTTC
NA TRBJ2-1 TRBD1 TRBV29-1 CSVEAPTGWINEQFF TGCAGCGTTGAGGCTCCGACAGGGTGGATCAATGAGCAGTTCTTC
NA TRBJ2-3 NA TRBV11-1 CASSGMIDTQYF TGTGCCAGCAGCGGGATGATTGATACGCAGTATTTT
NA TRBJ2-1 NA TRBV5-1 CASSSRDFALNEQFF TGCGCCAGCAGCAGCAGGGATTTTGCTTTAAATGAGCAGTTCTTC
NA TRBJ1-1 NA TRBV28 CASIPRGAGTEAFF TGTGCCAGCATCCCCCGGGGGGCGGGAACTGAAGCTTTCTTT
NA TRBJ1-3 TRBD1 TRBV9 CASSVQGASGNTIYF TGTGCCAGCAGCGTACAGGGGGCCTCTGGAAACACCATATATTTT
NA TRBJ1-1 TRBD1 TRBV5-1 CASSWGTGMNTEAFF TGTGCCAGCAGCTGGGGGACAGGTATGAACACTGAAGCTTTCTTT
once TRBJ1-3 NA TRBV21-1 CASSKDRQGGNTIYF TGTGCCAGCAGCAAAGATCGCCAGGGAGGAAACACCATATATTTT
NA TRBJ2-7 TRBD2 TRBV18 CASSRELAGGPRNEQYF TGTGCCAGCTCACGGGAGCTAGCGGGAGGGCCGAGAAACGAGCAGTACTTC
NA TRBJ2-5 TRBD2 TRBV5-4 CASSPGTSAETQYF TGTGCCAGCAGCCCCGGGACTAGCGCCGAGACCCAGTACTTC
NA TRBJ1-1 NA TRBV7-2 CASSYTGTANTEAFF TGTGCCAGCAGCTACACCGGGACGGCGAACACTGAAGCTTTCTTT
NA TRBJ1-2 NA TRBV7-9 CASSVTGFHGYTF TGTGCCAGCAGCGTTACAGGGTTCCATGGCTACACCTTC
NA TRBJ2-7 TRBD1 TRBV30 CAWNTGGLSEQYF TGTGCCTGGAACACAGGGGGGTTATCCGAGCAGTACTTC
NA TRBJ1-1 NA TRBV2 CASSLRDIPNTEAFF TGTGCCAGCAGCCTACGGGATATTCCGAACACTGAAGCTTTCTTT
few TRBJ2-2 NA TRBV7-1 CASSLRAGELFF TGTGCCAGCAGCTTAAGGGCCGGGGAGCTGTTTTTT
NA TRBJ2-1 NA TRBV7-2 CASSSQGPSAYNEQFF TGTGCCAGCAGCTCGCAGGGGCCTTCAGCCTACAATGAGCAGTTCTTC
NA TRBJ1-1 TRBD1 TRBV28 CASSLGEGAYRKAFF TGTGCCAGCAGTTTAGGGGAGGGGGCGTATAGAAAAGCTTTCTTT
few TRBJ2-2 NA TRBV11-3 CASSLDTNTGELFF TGTGCCAGCAGCTTAGATACGAACACCGGGGAGCTGTTTTTT
few TRBJ2-6 NA TRBV6-4 CASSDRGSGANVLTF TGTGCCAGCAGTGACAGGGGTTCTGGGGCCAACGTCCTGACTTTC
NA TRBJ2-4 TRBD2 TRBV30 CAWSVTSGGNIQYF TGTGCCTGGAGTGTCACTAGCGGAGGAAACATTCAGTACTTC
NA TRBJ1-6 NA TRBV7-2 CASSLSGGLSNSPLHF TGTGCCAGCAGCTTATCCGGGGGACTGTCTAATTCACCCCTCCACTTT
NA TRBJ1-2 NA TRBV29-1 CSVERVTNYGYTF TGCAGCGTTGAACGAGTTACTAACTATGGCTACACCTTC
NA TRBJ1-1 NA TRBV10-3 CAISDIQARRGVAFF TGTGCCATCAGTGACATACAGGCCCGGCGGGGCGTAGCTTTCTTT
NA TRBJ2-3 NA TRBV18 CASSPPFALANTPLPSF TGTGCCAGCTCACCACCGTTTGCACTAGCCAACACGCCCCTACCCTCTTTT
NA TRBJ1-5 NA TRBV15 CATSRDSGVWNQPQHF TGTGCCACCAGCAGAGATTCGGGGGTATGGAATCAGCCCCAGCATTTT
NA TRBJ2-7 TRBD2 TRBV7-2 CASSPTSVGAYEQYF TGTGCCAGCAGCCCAACTAGCGTCGGCGCCTACGAGCAGTACTTC
NA TRBJ2-7 TRBD2 TRBV5-5 CASSLSGSWGEQYF TGTGCCAGCAGCCTAAGCGGGAGTTGGGGAGAGCAGTACTTC
few TRBJ2-3 NA TRBV11-3 CASSFRPRGTDTQYF TGTGCCAGCAGCTTCCGGCCACGCGGCACAGATACGCAGTATTTT
NA TRBJ2-7 NA TRBV4-2 CASSQDPGSSYEQYF TGTGCCAGCAGCCAAGATCCGGGGTCGTCCTACGAGCAGTACTTC
NA TRBJ2-2 NA TRBV5-1 CASRNANTGELFF TGCGCCAGCAGGAACGCGAACACCGGGGAGCTGTTTTTT